Presented here are 21 T cell receptor beta chains from one specimen sequenced in a study of spatial heterogeneity in lung cancer (dated 2019 in TCRdb). Libraries were built with 5' RACE. Reads for this sample came from a NextSeq 500. TCRdb trimmed public reads at Q25 via fastp, called clones via MiXCR and kept in-frame beta chains. When rows share a CDR3 protein, they turn into one entry using the most common DNA and genes. This sample gives roughly 38,000 distinct CDR3 sequences in total; around 3.3% of them show up just once. The ten largest clones represent 36% of the sample. Read against the paper, the sample's time point label means: sample taken at primary tumor resection. The sequences come from normal lung tissue next to the tumor, collected at surgery. These receptor sequences come from a male donor with early-stage non-small cell lung cancer.

This clonotype was counted at least ten times. CDR3 loop: CASSVVAGELFF. For the CDR3, the DNA is TGTGCCAGCAGCGTAGTGGCCGGGGAGCTGTTTTTT. The chain employs TRBV9 and TRBJ2-2, with D unresolved. The ends were cut back, 0 bases at V and 6 bases at J, with 3 bases in the middle. The CDR3 runs 12 residues. Germline V CDR1 and CDR2: SGDLS, YYNGEE.

This clonotype was seen repeatedly, ten times or more. DNA for the CDR3: TGTGCCAGCAGCCCTGAGCCATTTAACTATGGCTACACCTTC. Protein: CASSPEPFNYGYTF. The genes are TRBV3-1 and TRBJ1-2, with D uncertain. V dropped 4 bases and J dropped 1 base, with 10 bases sitting between them. CDR1 and CDR2 from the germline V gene are LGHDT and YNNKEL (reference sequence). The CDR3 has 14 residues.

This clonotype was observed many times. The J gene is TRBJ2-7, the V gene TRBV27, with TRBD1 identical over 9 bases. J lost 6 bases, V lost 5 bases, and 11 bases had no gene match. CDR3 length: 15 residues. The germline V gene encodes CDR1 MNHEY and CDR2 SMNVEV (reference sequence). The DNA of the CDR3 is TGTGCCAGCAGTGCTTATACAGGGGGCTCTGGCGAGCAGTACTTC. Protein: CASSAYTGGSGEQYF.

This chain links TRBV28 with TRBJ2-1; TRBD1 aligns across 7 bases. The CDR3 loop spans 18 amino acids. The V segment lost 6 bases and the J segment 1 base; nucleotides outside the gene matches: 15. Germline values: CDR1 MDHEN, CDR2 SYDVKM. The CDR3 DNA sequence: TGTGCCAGCAGCTCAACTATCTCAGGGGGTAGGTCCTACAATGAGCAGTTCTTC. Encoded protein: CASSSTISGGRSYNEQFF.

This clonotype was seen many times. This chain uses TRBV29-1 with TRBJ1-1; D is possibly TRBD1 (6 bases). CDR3 length: 13 amino acids. V shed 4 bases and J shed 2 bases, with 11 bases lying between them. Germline-derived CDR1 and CDR2 are SQVTM and ANQGSEA. CDR3 amino acids: CSVAGTRNTEAFF. The CDR3 nucleotides read TGCAGCGTTGCGGGGACACGAAACACTGAAGCTTTCTTT.

This clonotype was detected ten times or more. The chain couples TRBV20-1 to TRBJ2-2; 7 bases fit TRBD1. The CDR3 length is 14 residues. V was pared by 5 bases and J by 5 bases, with 8 bases of the junction left unmatched. Germline CDR1 and CDR2: DFQATT and SNEGSKA (reference sequence). The CDR3 protein is CSAQRQGSTGELFF. The DNA for the CDR3 is TGCAGTGCTCAACGACAGGGTAGTACCGGGGAGCTGTTTTTT.

This clonotype appeared many times. The J gene is TRBJ2-1, the V gene TRBV20-1; 8 bases line up with TRBD2. V trimming: 5 bases; J trimming: 0 bases; junction bases outside the gene matches: 9. CDR1 DFQATT and CDR2 SNEGSKA come from the germline V gene (reference sequence). CDR3 length: 16 amino acids. CDR3: CSAAGLAGLSYNEQFF. CDR3 coding DNA: TGCAGTGCTGCCGGGCTAGCGGGCCTCTCCTACAATGAGCAGTTCTTC.

This clonotype was recorded at least ten times. The V call is TRBV12-3 or TRBV12-4, the J call TRBJ1-4; maybe TRBD1 (5 bases). CDR3 length: 15 residues. V lost 7 bases to trimming and J lost 3 bases, with 15 bases between them. Written as DNA, the CDR3 is TGTGCCAGCACCCGGGCGGGGGGGTCTAATGAAAAACTGTTTTTT. This encodes CASTRAGGSNEKLFF.

This clonotype was seen repeatedly, ten times or more. The chain combines TRBV12-3 or TRBV12-4 with TRBJ1-4; no firm D call. The CDR3 is 13 residues long. Trimming took 3 bases from V and 8 from J, leaving 10 bases between them. The CDR3 spells CASSFWGREKLFF. CDR3 DNA sequence: TGTGCCAGCAGTTTCTGGGGAAGGGAAAAACTGTTTTTT.

This clonotype was picked up many times. The chain employs TRBV20-1 and TRBJ2-5; no definite D call. Trimming removed 4 bases from V and 1 base from J, with 10 bases in between. The V gene's germline CDR1 is DFQATT and CDR2 SNEGSKA (reference sequence). CDR3 length: 13 residues. The CDR3 region is CSANRRAQETQYF. The CDR3 coding sequence is TGCAGTGCTAACAGAAGGGCCCAAGAGACCCAGTACTTC.

This clonotype was detected ten times or more. The chain links TRBV11-2 to TRBJ2-2; the match to TRBD2 covers 10 bases. CDR1 and CDR2 (germline): SGHAT, FQNNGV. This CDR3 is 15 amino acids long. CDR3 DNA sequence: TGTGCTTCCCAGCAAACAGCGGGGGGGCCCTCGGAGCTGTTTTTT. This translates into CASQQTAGGPSELFF.

This clonotype was recorded many times. V is TRBV5-1 and J is TRBJ2-5; weak D call: TRBD2 (5 bases). This CDR3 comprises 14 residues. CDR1 is SGHRS, CDR2 YFSETQ, per germline. Trimming removed 4 bases from V and 3 bases from J, with 13 bases in between. CDR3 sequence (DNA): TGCGCCAGCAGCCCCGATTCGGGGAAAGAGACCCAGTACTTC. Translated, it gives CASSPDSGKETQYF.

This clonotype appeared a few times. J is TRBJ1-2 and V is TRBV2; D unclear. V was cut by 7 bases and J by 0 bases, with 6 bases left in between. The CDR3 runs to 12 residues. Germline CDR1 and CDR2: SNHLY and FYNNEI. The CDR3 is CASMSANYGYTF. CDR3 coding DNA: TGTGCCAGCATGTCGGCTAACTATGGCTACACCTTC.

This clonotype was observed at least ten times. This chain joins TRBV10-3 and TRBJ2-6; D gene ambiguous. This CDR3 comprises 13 residues. Germline CDR1 reads ENHRY; CDR2 reads SYGVKD. V lost 6 bases and J lost 4, with 7 bases in between. Here the CDR3 DNA reads TGTGCCATCAGGGATGGGGGGGCCAACGTCCTGACTTTC. Its translation is CAIRDGGANVLTF.

This clonotype occurred many times. The chain recombines TRBV29-1 with TRBJ2-3; the match to TRBD2 covers 9 bases. J gave up 4 bases and V 7 bases, and 9 bases lay outside the gene matches. The CDR3 spans 14 residues. Per the germline V gene, CDR1 is SQVTM and CDR2 is ANQGSEA. The CDR3 DNA reads TGCAGCGCCCGGTTAGCGGGGGCCTCAGATACGCAGTATTTT. It encodes CSARLAGASDTQYF.

This clonotype was found many times. The chain couples TRBV10-3 to TRBJ2-3, with D hard to call. V shed 4 bases and J shed 4 bases, with 15 bases lying between them. CDR1 and CDR2 from the germline V gene are ENHRY and SYGVKD. This CDR3 spans 15 amino acids. CDR3 loop: CAISAISEESDTQYF. DNA of the CDR3: TGTGCCATCAGTGCAATATCAGAGGAGTCAGATACGCAGTATTTT.

This chain connects TRBV2 to TRBJ2-1; unclear D gene. The CDR3 extends over 11 amino acids. Germline CDR1 is SNHLY and CDR2 is FYNNEI. Trimming took off 6 bases at V and 5 bases at J, with 5 bases between the two ends. CDR3 in amino acids: CASRLDNEQFF. The CDR3 DNA is TGTGCCAGCAGGCTCGACAATGAGCAGTTCTTC.

This clonotype showed up many times. The CDR3 DNA reads TGTGCCAGCAGCTTACTCGGGTCCTTGACCTCACCCCTCCACTTT. It is translated as CASSLLGSLTSPLHF. The rearrangement joins TRBV7-3 to TRBJ1-6; no clear D gene. The CDR3 has 15 amino acids. V was cut by 2 bases and J by 10 bases, with 15 bases left in between. Germline CDR1 SGHTA, CDR2 FQGTGA. Variable domain in full (rest from reference TRBV7-3 and TRBJ1-6): GAGVSQTPSNKVTEKGKYVELRCDPISGHTALYWYRQSLGQGPEFLIYFQGTGAADDSGLPNDRFFAVRPEGSVSTLKIQRTERGDSAVYLCASSLLGSLTSPLHFGNGTRLTVT.

This clonotype was detected many times. V gene TRBV29-1 combines with J gene TRBJ2-1; D is possibly TRBD2 (6 bases). Trimming shortened V by 4 bases and J by 3 bases, and 13 bases separated the two germline ends. The germline V gene encodes CDR1 SQVTM and CDR2 ANQGSEA. CDR3 length: 14 amino acids. The CDR3 bases are TGCAGCGTTGGGGGACTGAATATCTACAATGAGCAGTTCTTC. This codes for CSVGGLNIYNEQFF.

This clonotype was observed many times. The chain has TRBV7-8 and TRBJ1-5, with unresolved D. Germline loops: CDR1 SGHVS, CDR2 FQNEAQ. The CDR3 runs to 16 residues. V lost 5 bases to trimming and J lost 0 bases, with 14 bases between them. The CDR3 sequence is CASSPLGRNSNQPQHF. The CDR3 DNA reads as TGTGCCAGCAGCCCCCTTGGGAGAAATAGCAATCAGCCCCAGCATTTT.

At least ten counts were recorded for this clonotype. CDR3 DNA: TGCAGTGCTAGTCCCGGACTAGCGGGAGCTTACGAGCAGTACTTC. As protein: CSASPGLAGAYEQYF. This chain joins TRBV20-1 and TRBJ2-7, with 13 bases identical to TRBD2. J gave up 4 bases and V 3 bases, and 6 bases lay outside the gene matches. The CDR3 contains 15 residues. CDR1 is DFQATT, CDR2 SNEGSKA, per germline (reference sequence).